What follows is one T cell receptor beta chain and its context. Antigen unknown. The entry originates in a study of cytomegalovirus exposure and HLA in healthy donors. Study in general: Drawn from HLA-typed donors, 83 million or so unique TCRs were held in an early data release. Broader study findings: Beyond CMV serostatus, there was no information to go on about immune exposure. With further analysis later on, most CMV-associated TCR beta chains appeared HLA-restricted.

This CDR3 contains 12 residues. Trimming took 8 bases from V and 5 from J, leaving 12 bases between them. Germline CDR1 is MDHEN and CDR2 is SYDVKM. This PCR relied on a set of 60 Vbeta primers and 13 Jbeta primers. Here immunoSEQ multiplex PCR was the method, and the copy in TCRdb shows in-frame clones only, minus some. The repertoire has around 120,000 clones, 79% of them found once; the top ten carry about 3.4%. This clonotype was obtained from a woman aged 40 to 50 in good health and CMV-seronegative. V and J are TRBV28 and TRBJ1-2, with D unclear. The sequenced sample consisted of PBMCs. The CDR3 nucleotides read TGTGCCAGCGAGGCACCGGGATATGGCTACACCTTC. This gives the protein CASEAPGYGYTF.